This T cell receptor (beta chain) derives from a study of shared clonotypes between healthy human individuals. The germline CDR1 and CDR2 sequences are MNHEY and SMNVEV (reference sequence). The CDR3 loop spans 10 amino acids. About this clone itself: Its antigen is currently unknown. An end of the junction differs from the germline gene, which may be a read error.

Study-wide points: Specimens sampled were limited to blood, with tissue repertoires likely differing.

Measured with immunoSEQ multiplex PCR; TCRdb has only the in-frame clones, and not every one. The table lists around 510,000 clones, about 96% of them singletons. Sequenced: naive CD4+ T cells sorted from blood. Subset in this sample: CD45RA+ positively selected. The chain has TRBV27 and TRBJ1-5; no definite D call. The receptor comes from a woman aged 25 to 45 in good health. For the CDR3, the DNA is TGTGCCAGCAGAACTTCTTGGGCCGCTTTT. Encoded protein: CASRTSWAAF.